Detailed here is one TCR beta chain. Antigen specificity is unknown. The data were taken from a study of high-grade serous ovarian cancer treatment subgroups. Study-wide results and limits: Different patients shared almost no repertoire; same-patient tumors shared about 0.1 to 0.8.

Tumor tissue was taken before any definitive surgery or chemotherapy was given. V shed 3 bases and J shed 0 bases, with 16 bases lying between them. The CDR3 totals 17 residues. Germline CDR1 is LGHNA and CDR2 is YSLEER. TCRdb keeps only in-frame clones here, not all; method: immunoSEQ multiplex PCR. Here the sample spans about 40,000 clones, 70% to 80% being singletons. The chain uses TRBV4-3 and TRBJ2-3; D is undetermined. The receptor comes from a human donor with high-grade serous ovarian cancer. Sequencing was done on a sample of tumor tissue. CDR3 in amino acids: CASSQVYLSTSTDTQYF. The CDR3 nucleotides are TGCGCCAGCAGCCAGGTTTATCTGTCTACTAGCACAGATACGCAGTATTTT.